These 8 T cell receptor beta chains share one sample of origin, sequenced in a study of cytomegalovirus exposure and HLA in healthy donors. Researchers ran the PCR with 60 Vbeta and 13 Jbeta primers. Produced via immunoSEQ multiplex PCR; TCRdb's table is partial and in-frame only. Counted here are 30,000 to 45,000 clones, about four fifths occurring once; the ten biggest clones make up 9.3%. The sequenced sample consisted of PBMCs. The receptors here all came from a woman aged 40 to 50 in good health and CMV-seronegative.

This clone showed up just a few times. In DNA, the CDR3 is TGTGCCAGCAGTTCTCAGGGTCCCGGGGCCAACGTCCTGACTTTC. Translation: CASSSQGPGANVLTF. This chain joins TRBV27 and TRBJ2-6; tentatively, D is TRBD1 (5 bases). V was pared by 4 bases and J by 4 bases, with 11 bases between. Germline CDR1 reads MNHEY; CDR2 reads SMNVEV (reference sequence). The CDR3 is 15 amino acids.

The J gene is TRBJ1-6, the V gene TRBV25-1, with D perhaps matching TRBD1 (5 bases). With 4 bases removed from V and 9 bases from J, the gap between germline ends came to 13 bases. This CDR3 spans 14 amino acids. The germline gives CDR1 MGHDK, CDR2 SYGVNS. CDR3 DNA: TGTGCCAGCAGTGCCCTTGGGGGGGGTTCACCCCTCCACTTT. Amino acid sequence: CASSALGGGSPLHF.

The rearrangement joins TRBV27 to TRBJ1-1; 11 nucleotides match TRBD1. The CDR3 totals 17 residues. Germline CDR1 is MNHEY and CDR2 is SMNVEV (reference sequence). J gave up 5 bases and V 4 bases, and 12 bases lay outside the gene matches. The CDR3 region is CASSSAGTGGRRTEAFF. CDR3 bases: TGTGCCAGCAGTTCGGCCGGGACAGGGGGGCGGAGAACTGAAGCTTTCTTT.

J is TRBJ2-3 and V is TRBV4-1, with TRBD2 identical over 7 bases. J lost 5 bases, V lost 1 base, and 3 bases had no gene match. The V gene's germline CDR1 is MGHRA and CDR2 YSYEKL. This CDR3 region has 14 residues. CDR3 coding DNA: TGCGCCAGCAGCCAAGGGACTAGAGGAGATACGCAGTATTTT. Translation: CASSQGTRGDTQYF.

V and J are TRBV18 and TRBJ2-6; 9 bases are a match to TRBD1. Germline values: CDR1 KGHSH, CDR2 LQKENI. The CDR3 runs to 18 residues. The ends lost 1 base at V and 0 bases at J; junction bases unmatched: 4. Written as DNA, the CDR3 is TGTGCCAGCTCACCACGGACAGGGGCACTCTCTGGGGCCAACGTCCTGACTTTC. Amino acids: CASSPRTGALSGANVLTF.

The CDR3 here is CASSSAGGYTEAFF. The CDR3, as DNA: TGCGCCAGCAGTTCGGCGGGGGGATACACTGAAGCTTTCTTT. The chain couples TRBV5-1 to TRBJ1-1; maybe TRBD1 (5 bases). V shed 5 bases and J shed 3 bases, with 14 bases lying between them. CDR1 is SGHRS and CDR2 is YFSETQ in the germline V gene. The CDR3 contains 14 residues. The full variable domain, completed using reference TRBV5-1 and TRBJ1-1, is KAGVTQTPRYLIKTRGQQVTLSCSPISGHRSVSWYQQTPGQGLQFLFEYFSETQRNKGNFPGRFSGRQFSNSRSEMNVSTLELGDSALYLCASSSAGGYTEAFFGQGTRLTVV.

The chain carries TRBV7-6 and TRBJ2-2; a weak D match, TRBD1 (6 bases). V lost 5 bases and J lost 6, with 10 bases in between. The germline V gene has CDR1 SGHVS and CDR2 FNYEAQ. This CDR3 comprises 13 residues. CDR3 sequence: CASSPQGSGELFF. The CDR3 DNA follows: TGTGCCAGCAGCCCACAGGGATCCGGGGAGCTGTTTTTT.

The J gene is TRBJ2-3, the V gene TRBV5-6, with a tentative D call TRBD1 (7 bases). Germline CDR1 is SGHDT and CDR2 is YYEEEE. This CDR3 is built from 16 residues. Trimming left V 4 bases short and J 2 bases short, with 17 bases between. The DNA of the CDR3 is TGTGCCAGCAGCACTCTGACAGGGAGGCCCACAGATACGCAGTATTTT. Protein: CASSTLTGRPTDTQYF.